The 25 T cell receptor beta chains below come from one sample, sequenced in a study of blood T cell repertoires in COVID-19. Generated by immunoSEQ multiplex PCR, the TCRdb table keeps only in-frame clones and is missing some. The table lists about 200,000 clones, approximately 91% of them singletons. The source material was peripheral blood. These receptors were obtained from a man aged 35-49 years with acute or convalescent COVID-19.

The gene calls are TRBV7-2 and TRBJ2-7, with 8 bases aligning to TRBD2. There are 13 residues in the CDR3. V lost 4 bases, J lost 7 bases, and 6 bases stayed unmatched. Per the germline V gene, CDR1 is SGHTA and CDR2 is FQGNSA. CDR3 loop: CASSSNRGGEQYF. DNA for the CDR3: TGTGCCAGCAGCTCCAATCGGGGGGGGGAGCAGTACTTC.

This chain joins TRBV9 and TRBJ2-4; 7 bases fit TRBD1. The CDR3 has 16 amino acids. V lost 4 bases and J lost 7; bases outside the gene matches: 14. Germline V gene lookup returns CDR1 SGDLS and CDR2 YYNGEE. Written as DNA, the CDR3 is TGTGCCAGCAGCCCAACAGGGGCGCAGTCGGTGAACATTCAGTACTTC. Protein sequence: CASSPTGAQSVNIQYF.

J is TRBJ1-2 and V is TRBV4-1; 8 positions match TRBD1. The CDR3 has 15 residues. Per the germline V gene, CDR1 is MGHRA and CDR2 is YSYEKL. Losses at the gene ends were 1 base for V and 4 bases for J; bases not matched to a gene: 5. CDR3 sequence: CASSQARQGFYGYTF. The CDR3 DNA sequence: TGCGCCAGCAGCCAAGCTCGACAGGGGTTCTATGGCTACACCTTC.

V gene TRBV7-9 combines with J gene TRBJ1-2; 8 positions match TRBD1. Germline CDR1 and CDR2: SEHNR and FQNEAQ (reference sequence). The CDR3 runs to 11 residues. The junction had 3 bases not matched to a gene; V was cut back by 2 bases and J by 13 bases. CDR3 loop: CASSLPQGATF. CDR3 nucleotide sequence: TGTGCCAGCAGCTTACCGCAGGGGGCCACCTTC.

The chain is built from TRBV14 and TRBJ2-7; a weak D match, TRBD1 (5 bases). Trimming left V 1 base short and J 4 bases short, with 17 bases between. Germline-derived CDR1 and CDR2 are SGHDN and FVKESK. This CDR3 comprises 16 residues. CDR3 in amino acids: CASSQVAGMTSYEQYF. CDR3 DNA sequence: TGTGCCAGCAGCCAAGTGGCAGGGATGACATCGTACGAGCAGTACTTC.

CDR3 DNA sequence: TGCGCCAGCAGCTCGACAGCTGGAAACACCATATATTTT. It translates to CASSSTAGNTIYF. The chain has TRBV5-1 and TRBJ1-3, with D possibly being TRBD1 (5 bases). The V end lost 3 bases, the J end lost 2 bases, and 6 bases lay between the germline ends. This CDR3 is 13 amino acids long. Germline CDR1 reads SGHRS; CDR2 reads YFSETQ.

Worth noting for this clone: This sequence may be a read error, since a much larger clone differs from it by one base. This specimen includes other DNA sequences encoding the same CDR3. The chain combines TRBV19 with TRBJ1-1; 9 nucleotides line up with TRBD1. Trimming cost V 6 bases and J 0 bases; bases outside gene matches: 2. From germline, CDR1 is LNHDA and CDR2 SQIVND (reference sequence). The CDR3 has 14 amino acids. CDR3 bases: TGTGCCAGTAGGGACAGGGGAATGAACACTGAAGCTTTCTTT. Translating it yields CASRDRGMNTEAFF.

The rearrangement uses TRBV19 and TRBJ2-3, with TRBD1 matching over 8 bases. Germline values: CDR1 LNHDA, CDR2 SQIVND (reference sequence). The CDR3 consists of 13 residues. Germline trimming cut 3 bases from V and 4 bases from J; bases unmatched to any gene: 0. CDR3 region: CASSMTGADTQYF. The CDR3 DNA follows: TGTGCCAGTAGTATGACAGGGGCAGATACGCAGTATTTT. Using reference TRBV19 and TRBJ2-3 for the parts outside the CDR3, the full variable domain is DGGITQSPKYLFRKEGQNVTLSCEQNLNHDAMYWYRQDPGQGLRLIYYSQIVNDFQKGDIAEGYSVSREKKESFPLTVTSAQKNPTAFYLCASSMTGADTQYFGPGTRLTVL.

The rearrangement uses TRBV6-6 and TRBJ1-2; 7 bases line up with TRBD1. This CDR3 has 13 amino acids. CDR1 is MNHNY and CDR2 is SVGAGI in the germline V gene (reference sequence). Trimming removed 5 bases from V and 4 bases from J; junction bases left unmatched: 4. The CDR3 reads CASSLGTAYGYTF. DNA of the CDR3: TGTGCCAGCAGTCTCGGGACAGCCTATGGCTACACCTTC.

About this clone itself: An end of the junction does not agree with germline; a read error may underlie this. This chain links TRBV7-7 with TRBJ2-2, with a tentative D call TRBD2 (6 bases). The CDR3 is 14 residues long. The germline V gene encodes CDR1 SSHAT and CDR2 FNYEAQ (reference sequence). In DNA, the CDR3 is TGTGCTAGCAGCTTACTGCGGGGAACCGGGGAGCTGTTTTTT. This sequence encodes CASSLLRGTGELFF.

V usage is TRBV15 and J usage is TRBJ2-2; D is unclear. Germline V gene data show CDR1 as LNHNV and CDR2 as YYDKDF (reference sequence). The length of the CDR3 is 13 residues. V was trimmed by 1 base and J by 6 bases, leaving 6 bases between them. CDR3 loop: CATSRGAPGELFF. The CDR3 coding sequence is TGTGCCACCAGCAGAGGGGCCCCCGGGGAGCTGTTTTTT.

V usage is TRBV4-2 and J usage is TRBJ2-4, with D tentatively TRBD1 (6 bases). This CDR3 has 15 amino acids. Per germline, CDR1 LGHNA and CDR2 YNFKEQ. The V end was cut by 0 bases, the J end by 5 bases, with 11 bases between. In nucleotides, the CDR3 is TGTGCCAGCAGCCAAGATGCAGGGGCCCAAAACATTCAGTACTTC. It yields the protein CASSQDAGAQNIQYF.

The CDR3 sequence: CASSEYQNYGYTF. The CDR3 nucleotides read TGCGCCAGCAGTGAGTACCAGAACTATGGCTACACCTTC. This chain joins TRBV10-2 and TRBJ1-2; D gene uncertain. This CDR3 has 13 amino acids. The germline V and J ends were trimmed by 1 base and 2 bases, with 5 bases remaining between them. Per germline, CDR1 WSHSY and CDR2 SAAADI.

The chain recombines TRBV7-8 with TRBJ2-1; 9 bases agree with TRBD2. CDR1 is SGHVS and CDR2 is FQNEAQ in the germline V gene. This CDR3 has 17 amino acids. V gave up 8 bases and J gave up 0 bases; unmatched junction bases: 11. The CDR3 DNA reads TGTGCCAGCCACGGAGCGGGGGGCACGACCTCCTACAATGAGCAGTTCTTC. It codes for CASHGAGGTTSYNEQFF.

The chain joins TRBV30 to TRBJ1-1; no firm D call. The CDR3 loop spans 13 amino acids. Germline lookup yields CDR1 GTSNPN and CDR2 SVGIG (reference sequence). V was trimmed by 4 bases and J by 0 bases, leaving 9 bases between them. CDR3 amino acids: CAWKTPVNTEAFF. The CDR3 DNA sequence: TGTGCCTGGAAAACCCCGGTGAACACTGAAGCTTTCTTT.

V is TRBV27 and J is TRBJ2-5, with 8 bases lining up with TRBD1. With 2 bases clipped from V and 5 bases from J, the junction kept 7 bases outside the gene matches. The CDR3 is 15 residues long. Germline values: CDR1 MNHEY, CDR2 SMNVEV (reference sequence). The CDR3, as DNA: TGTGCCAGCAGTTTAAGCCGGACAGGGCGGGAGACCCAGTACTTC. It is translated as CASSLSRTGRETQYF.

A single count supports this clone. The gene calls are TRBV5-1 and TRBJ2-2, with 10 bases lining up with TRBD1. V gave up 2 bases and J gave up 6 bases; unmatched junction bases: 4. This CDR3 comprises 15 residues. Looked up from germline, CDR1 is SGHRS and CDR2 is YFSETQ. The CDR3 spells CASSLLGTGAGELFF. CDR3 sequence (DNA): TGCGCCAGCAGCTTACTCGGGACAGGGGCCGGGGAGCTGTTTTTT.

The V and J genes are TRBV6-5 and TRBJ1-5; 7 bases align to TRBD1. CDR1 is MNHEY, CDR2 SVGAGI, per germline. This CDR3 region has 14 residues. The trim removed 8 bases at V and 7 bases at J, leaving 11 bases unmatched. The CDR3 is CASLHPTGHQPQHF. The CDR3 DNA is TGTGCCAGCCTCCACCCGACAGGGCACCAGCCCCAGCATTTT.

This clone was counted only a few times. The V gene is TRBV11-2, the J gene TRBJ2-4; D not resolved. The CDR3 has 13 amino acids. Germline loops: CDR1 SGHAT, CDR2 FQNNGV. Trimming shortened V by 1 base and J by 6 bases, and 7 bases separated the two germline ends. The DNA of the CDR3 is TGTGCCAGCAGCTTAGTCCCGGGAAACATTCAGTACTTC. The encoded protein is CASSLVPGNIQYF.

The CDR3 nucleotides read TGCGCCAGCAGCTCCGGACTCGGCGGCAATCAGCCCCAGCATTTT. Residues: CASSSGLGGNQPQHF. The J gene is TRBJ1-5, the V gene TRBV5-1; unclear D gene. Trimming took off 3 bases at V and 2 bases at J, with 12 bases between the two ends. This CDR3 region has 15 residues. Germline assignment: CDR1 SGHRS and CDR2 YFSETQ.

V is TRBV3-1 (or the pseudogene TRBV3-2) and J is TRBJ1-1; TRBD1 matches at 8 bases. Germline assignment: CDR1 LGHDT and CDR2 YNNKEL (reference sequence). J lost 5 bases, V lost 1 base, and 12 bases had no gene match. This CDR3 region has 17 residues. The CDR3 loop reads CASSQGGQVTLGTEAFF. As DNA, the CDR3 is TGTGCCAGCAGCCAAGGGGGACAGGTAACGTTGGGAACTGAAGCTTTCTTT.

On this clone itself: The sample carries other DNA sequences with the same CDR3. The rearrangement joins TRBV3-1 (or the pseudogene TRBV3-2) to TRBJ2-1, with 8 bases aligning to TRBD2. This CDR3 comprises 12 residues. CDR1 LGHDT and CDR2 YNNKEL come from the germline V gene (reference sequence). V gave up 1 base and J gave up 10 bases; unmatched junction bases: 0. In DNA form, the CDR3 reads TGTGCCAGCAGCCAAGTAGCGGGAGAGCAGTTCTTC. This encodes CASSQVAGEQFF.

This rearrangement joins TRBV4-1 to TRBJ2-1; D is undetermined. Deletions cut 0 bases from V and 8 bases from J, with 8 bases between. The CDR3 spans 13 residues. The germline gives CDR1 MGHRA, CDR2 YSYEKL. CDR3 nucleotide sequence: TGCGCCAGCAGCCAAGATCCAAGCGATGAGCAGTTCTTC. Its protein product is CASSQDPSDEQFF.

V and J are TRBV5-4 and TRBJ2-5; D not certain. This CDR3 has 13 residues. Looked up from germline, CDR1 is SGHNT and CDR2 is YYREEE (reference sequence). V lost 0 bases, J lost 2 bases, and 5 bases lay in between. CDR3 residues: CASSLVRQETQYF. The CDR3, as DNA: TGTGCCAGCAGCTTGGTCCGGCAAGAGACCCAGTACTTC.

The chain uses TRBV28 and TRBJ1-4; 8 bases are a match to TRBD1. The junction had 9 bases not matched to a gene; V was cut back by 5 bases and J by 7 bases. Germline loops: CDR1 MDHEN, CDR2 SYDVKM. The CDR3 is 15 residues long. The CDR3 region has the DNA TGTGCCAGCAGTCCAGGACAGGGTCGCGGTGAAAAACTGTTTTTT. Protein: CASSPGQGRGEKLFF.